The T cell receptor (beta chain) described here comes from a study of T cell responses to AZD1222 COVID-19 vaccine (dated by TCRdb to about 2021). Context from the whole study: AZD1222 recipients whose second dose came at about 4 weeks and those whose second dose came at about 12 weeks were combined into one group, since spike-specific TCR depth and breadth did not differ between the two schedules. A total of over 230 trial participants underwent TCR sequencing, of whom 207 had received two doses of AZD1222 and 26 had received two doses of the MenACWY control vaccine. Trial participants were enrolled by age into subgroups of 18-55, 56-69 and 70-plus years, and around 150, 28 and 57 TCR-sequenced participants, respectively, were included in these subgroups.

This clone was counted a few times. The target of this receptor is not known. No much larger clonotype is one base removed from it; base qualities were not supplied. Study-wide conclusions, independent of this receptor: The whole spike protein was spanned by vaccine-associated CD4 TCRs, and dominant responses were seen in regions 160-218 and 743-854. Conclusions about previously exposed vaccinees were limited because only six or seven AZD1222 recipients were SARS-CoV-2 seropositive at baseline. Because no day 14 peak-response samples were available, the repertoires could be characterized only after the peak T cell response. A significant rise in spike-specific TCR breadth and depth was observed after two AZD1222 doses relative to day 0 and relative to MenACWY recipients. The 56-69-year group was small, and its depth increase did not reach significance, likely because of low power. Epitopes outside the regions mutated in the B.1.351 and B.1.1.7 variants were reportedly recognized by nearly half of the unique spike-specific TCRs. Participants were mostly white British and included more females than males, and it was suggested by the authors that clonal diversity may have been underestimated.

The CDR3 runs 14 residues from the cysteine to the phenylalanine. CDR3 DNA is the only sequence kept; it has 42 bases, read in frame from the first base. The CDR3 regions of human TCRbeta chains were subjected to immunosequencing. As for the authors' bioinformatics: TCRs in the repertoires were matched against a reference library of SARS-CoV-2-specific TCRs that had been generated with the MIRA antigen-specificity platform. Breadth meant the fraction of unique TCRs that were SARS-CoV-2-associated, whereas depth meant the fraction of total T cells that were SARS-CoV-2-associated. Using the MIRA data, each spike-specific TCR was assigned both to the spike region to which the TCR was reactive and to a CD4 or CD8 class. Log10-transformed breadth and depth values were compared by one-way ANOVA with Sidak's multiple comparisons tests. TCRdb carries this immuneACCESS record with in-frame sequences only. Its versions omit some clonotypes, under half of them owing to an unresolved V gene in the studies checked, with the rest unexplained. That table furnishes V, J and clone size, whereas the DNA furnished D and trimming. This sample comprises about 140,000 clones, 80% to 90% of them detected only once. The top ten constitute over 2.5% of the sample.

What the time point label conveys for this sample: baseline before first vaccination. Samples from vaccinated people were obtained from the UK trials COV001 and COV002, which included a single-blind randomized controlled phase 2/3 trial of AZD1222 (ChAdOx1 nCoV-19) in healthy adults. For TCRbeta chain sequencing, PBMC samples from trial participants were taken at day 0 and at day 28 after the second dose. Rearrangement joined TRBV21-1 to TRBJ1-2; the table's TRBD1 call for D was not verified on the DNA. TRBV21-1 is classified as a pseudogene. The sequence was obtained from an adult in good health. The sample consisted of peripheral blood, taken on day 0 of AZD1222 vaccination. CDR3 loop: CASSKYRYNYGYTF. The sequenced DNA is TGTGCCAGCAGCAAATACAGATATAACTATGGCTACACCTTC.